The 4 T cell receptor beta chains presented below share a single source sample, sequenced in a study of T cell changes during pregnancy in multiple sclerosis. Sequenced by immunoSEQ multiplex PCR; TCRdb stores in-frame clones only, minus some. The table lists around 54,000 clones, over 90% of them singletons. Sample: CD4+ T cells from peripheral blood mononuclear cells, taken after pregnancy. These receptors were collected from a female donor in good health, enrolled as a control in a pregnancy study.

This chain links TRBV7-9 with TRBJ1-1; D may be TRBD1 (5 bases). The germline V and J ends were trimmed by 1 base and 4 bases, with 10 bases remaining between them. CDR1 is SEHNR and CDR2 is FQNEAQ in the germline V gene (reference sequence). CDR3 length: 14 residues. The CDR3 loop is CASSLGQGSTEAFF. In nucleotides, the CDR3 is TGTGCCAGCAGCTTAGGCCAGGGAAGCACTGAAGCTTTCTTT.

CDR3 bases: TGTGCCAGCAGCAGCCGAGCCCTCAATGAAAAACTGTTTTTT. The encoded protein is CASSSRALNEKLFF. The V and J genes are TRBV5-5 and TRBJ1-4, with D unresolved. The CDR3 is made up of 14 amino acids. The ends were cut back, 4 bases at V and 5 bases at J, with 12 bases in the middle. The germline V gene encodes CDR1 SGHKS and CDR2 YYEKEE (reference sequence).

The chain links TRBV21-1 to TRBJ1-6; TRBD1 is the table's D call and was not checked against the DNA. TRBV21-1 is deemed a pseudogene. The CDR3 has 15 residues. CDR3: CASSRQGSYNSPLHF. The CDR3, as DNA: TGTGCCAGCAGCAGACAGGGGTCCTATAATTCACCCCTCCACTTT.

The rearrangement joins TRBV6-1 to TRBJ1-5, with D hard to call. Germline loops: CDR1 MNHNS, CDR2 SASEGT. Trimming cost V 6 bases and J 4 bases, with 13 bases left between them. The CDR3 is made up of 14 amino acids. This CDR3 is CASSRAPGNQPQHF. The CDR3 DNA sequence: TGTGCCAGCAGCCGGGCCCCGGGGAATCAGCCCCAGCATTTT.